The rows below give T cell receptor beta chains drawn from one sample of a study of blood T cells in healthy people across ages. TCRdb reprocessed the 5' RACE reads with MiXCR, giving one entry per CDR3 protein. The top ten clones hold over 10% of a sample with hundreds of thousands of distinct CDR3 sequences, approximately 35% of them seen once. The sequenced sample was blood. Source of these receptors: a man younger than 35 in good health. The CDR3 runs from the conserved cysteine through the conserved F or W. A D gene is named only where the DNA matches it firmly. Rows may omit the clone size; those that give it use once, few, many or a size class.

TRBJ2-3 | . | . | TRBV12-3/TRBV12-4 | TGTGCCGGCAGCCTCGGAGGGGGGATTGATACGCAGTATTTT | CAGSLGGGIDTQYF
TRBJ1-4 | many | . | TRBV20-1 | TGCAGTGCTGGTAATGAAAAACTGTTTTTT | CSAGNEKLFF
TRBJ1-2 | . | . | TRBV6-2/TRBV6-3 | TGTGCCAGCACCCAAGGAGCGGTGGGCTATGGCTACACCTTC | CASTQGAVGYGYTF
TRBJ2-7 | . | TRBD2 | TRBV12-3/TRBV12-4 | TGTGCCAGCAGTAAGGTGACCTTAGCGGGGTTTGCCTACAATGAGCAGTACTTC | CASSKVTLAGFAYNEQYF
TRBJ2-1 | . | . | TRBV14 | TGTGCCAGCAGCCAAGCGGCCGGGAACGCCCACAATGAGCAGTTCTTC | CASSQAAGNAHNEQFF
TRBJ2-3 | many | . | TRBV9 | TGTGCCAGCAGCGTCTCGGCCCTCACAGATACGCAGTATTTT | CASSVSALTDTQYF
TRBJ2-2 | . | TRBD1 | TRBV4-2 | TGTGCCAGCAGCCCGCGACAGGGGGGAAACACCGGGGAGCTGTTTTTT | CASSPRQGGNTGELFF
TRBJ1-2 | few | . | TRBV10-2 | TGCGCCAGCAGTGAGACAGGGCCTGGGGGCTACACCTTC | CASSETGPGGYTF
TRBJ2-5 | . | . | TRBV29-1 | TGCAGCGTTGGGCCCGTACAGGGAGGCGCGAAGACCCAGTACTTC | CSVGPVQGGAKTQYF
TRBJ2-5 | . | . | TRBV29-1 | TGCAGCGTTGTAGGGTGGGGAGATAAGGGCCAAGAGACCCAGTACTTC | CSVVGWGDKGQETQYF
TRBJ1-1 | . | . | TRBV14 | TGTGCCAGCAGCCTCGATGAGGGTCGAGAAGCTTTCTTT | CASSLDEGREAFF
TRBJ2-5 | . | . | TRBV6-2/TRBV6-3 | TGTGCCAGCAGTTTGCGGGCGGAGACCAACAATGAGCAGTACTTC | CASSLRAETNNEQYF
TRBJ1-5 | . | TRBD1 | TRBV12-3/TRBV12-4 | TGTGCCAGCAGTGCAGACAGGGTAGTTCAGCCCCAGCATTTT | CASSADRVVQPQHF
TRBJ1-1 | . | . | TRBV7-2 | TGTGCCAGCAGCGCCATACATAACACTGAAGCTTTCTTT | CASSAIHNTEAFF
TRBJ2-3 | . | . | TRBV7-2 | TGTGCCAGCAGCGCTAGGTTTAAGTCAGGGACCCGGACAGATACGCAGTATTTT | CASSARFKSGTRTDTQYF
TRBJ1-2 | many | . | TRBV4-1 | TGCGCCAGCAGCCAAGATGAAGGCCCGCGTATTAGCTATGGCTACACCTTC | CASSQDEGPRISYGYTF
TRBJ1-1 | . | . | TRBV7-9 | TGTGCCAGCACGCCAGCGGTCACAGGGCTCACTGAAGCTTTCTTT | CASTPAVTGLTEAFF
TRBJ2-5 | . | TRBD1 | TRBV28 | TGTGCCAGCAGTTTAATCGGCTTGGGGACAGGGAGGGAGACCCAGTACTTC | CASSLIGLGTGRETQYF
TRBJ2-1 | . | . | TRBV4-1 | TGCGCCAGCAGCCAAGTGGGGTTGAGAGGGGATGAGCAGTTCTTC | CASSQVGLRGDEQFF
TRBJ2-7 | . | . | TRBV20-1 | TGCAGTGCTAGAGATGGGTCCGCAGGGTCCTACGAGCAGTACTTC | CSARDGSAGSYEQYF
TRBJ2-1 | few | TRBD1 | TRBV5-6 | TGTGCCAGCAGCTATGCAGGGGGCTCCTACAATGAGCAGTTCTTC | CASSYAGGSYNEQFF
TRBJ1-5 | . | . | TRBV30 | TGTGCCTGGAGTGTAGCCAGGGAGGGACAGCCCCAGCATTTT | CAWSVAREGQPQHF
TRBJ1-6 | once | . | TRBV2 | TGTGCCAGCAGGGTTGGGGGAGCTTCACCCCCCCACTTT | CASRVGGASPPHF
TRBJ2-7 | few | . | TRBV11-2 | TGTGCCAGCAGCTTATGGGACACCCTTTACGAGCAGTACTTC | CASSLWDTLYEQYF
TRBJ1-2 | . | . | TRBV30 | TGTGCCTGGAGTGTAACGGGTGCCTATGGCTACACCTTC | CAWSVTGAYGYTF
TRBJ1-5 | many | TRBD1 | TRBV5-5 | TGTGCCAGCAGCTCCACCTGGACAGGCGTTAATCAGCCCCAGCATTTT | CASSSTWTGVNQPQHF
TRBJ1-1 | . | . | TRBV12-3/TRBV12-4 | TGTGCCAGCACCGCTCGTGCGACAGCCTACACTGAAGCTTTCTTT | CASTARATAYTEAFF
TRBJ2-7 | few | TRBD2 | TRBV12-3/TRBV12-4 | TGTGCCAGCAGGCTTAGTAGCGGGGGCTCCTACAATGAGCAGTACTTC | CASRLSSGGSYNEQYF
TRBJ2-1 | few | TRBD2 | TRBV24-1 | TGTGCCACCAGTGACCAGGGACTAGCGGGGTACAATGAGCAGTTCTTC | CATSDQGLAGYNEQFF